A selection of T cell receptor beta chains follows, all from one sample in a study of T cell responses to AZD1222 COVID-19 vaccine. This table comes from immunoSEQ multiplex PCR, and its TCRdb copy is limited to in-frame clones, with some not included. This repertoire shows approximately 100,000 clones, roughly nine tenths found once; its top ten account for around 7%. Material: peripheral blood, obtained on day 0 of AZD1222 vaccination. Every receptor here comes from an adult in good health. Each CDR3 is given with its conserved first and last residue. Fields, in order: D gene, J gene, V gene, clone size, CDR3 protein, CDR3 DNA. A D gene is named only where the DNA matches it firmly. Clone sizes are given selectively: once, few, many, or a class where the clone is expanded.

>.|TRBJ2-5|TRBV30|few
CAWRGGAKTQYF
TGTGCCTGGAGAGGAGGGGCGAAGACCCAGTACTTC
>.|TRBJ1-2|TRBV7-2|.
CASSLVSPGGYGYTF
TGTGCCAGCAGCTTAGTTTCGCCGGGGGGCTATGGCTACACCTTC
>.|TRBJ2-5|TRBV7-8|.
CASSARRLAGEQETQYF
TGTGCCAGCAGCGCCCGCCGGCTGGCGGGCGAACAAGAGACCCAGTACTTC
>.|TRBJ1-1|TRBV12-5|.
CASGLVGRTEAFF
TGTGCTAGTGGTTTGGTGGGGCGGACAGAAGCTTTCTTT
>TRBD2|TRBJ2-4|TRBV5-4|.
CASSPGGYLNIQYF
TGTGCCAGCAGCCCGGGGGGGTACCTTAACATTCAGTACTTC
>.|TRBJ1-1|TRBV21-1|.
CASSPRQEAFF
TGTGCCAGCAGCCCGAGGCAGGAAGCTTTCTTT
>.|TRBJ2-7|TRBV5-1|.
CASSLAGSSYEQYF
TGCGCCAGCAGCTTGGCAGGGAGCTCCTACGAGCAGTACTTC
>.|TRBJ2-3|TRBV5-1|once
CASGLGGYTDTQYF
TGCGCCAGCGGACTGGGCGGCTACACAGATACGCAGTATTTT
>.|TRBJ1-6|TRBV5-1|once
CASQLSGGHSYNSPLHF
TGCGCCAGCCAACTCAGTGGGGGACACTCCTATAATTCACCCCTCCACTTT
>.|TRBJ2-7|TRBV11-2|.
CASSLDRGVYEQYF
TGTGCCAGCAGCTTAGATCGGGGAGTCTACGAGCAGTACTTC
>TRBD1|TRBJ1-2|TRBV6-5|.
CASTEQGDYGYTF
TGTGCCAGCACCGAACAGGGGGACTATGGCTACACCTTC
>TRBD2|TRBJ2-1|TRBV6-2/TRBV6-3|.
CASSRDLSGLADSNEQFF
TGTGCCAGCAGTCGCGACCTCTCGGGACTAGCGGACTCCAATGAGCAGTTCTTC
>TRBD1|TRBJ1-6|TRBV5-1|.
CASSSRTGDNSPLHF
TGCGCCAGCAGCTCTAGGACAGGAGATAATTCACCCCTCCACTTT
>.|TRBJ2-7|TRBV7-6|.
CASSAWESPSYEQYF
TGTGCCAGCAGCGCCTGGGAGTCCCCATCCTACGAGCAGTACTTC
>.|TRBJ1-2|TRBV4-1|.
CASSLGQNLRPNYGYTF
TGCGCCAGCAGCCTTGGCCAGAATCTTCGGCCTAACTATGGCTACACCTTC
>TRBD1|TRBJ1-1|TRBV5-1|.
CASRGQGMNTEAFF
TGCGCCAGCAGGGGACAGGGAATGAACACTGAAGCTTTCTTT
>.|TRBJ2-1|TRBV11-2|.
CASSLGLDSEQFF
TGTGCCAGCAGCTTAGGACTAGATAGTGAGCAGTTCTTC
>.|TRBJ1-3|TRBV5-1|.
CASAPDTGNTIYF
TGCGCCAGCGCCCCTGACACTGGAAACACCATATATTTT
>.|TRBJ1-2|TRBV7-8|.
CASTPIPDGYTF
TGTGCCAGCACCCCTATCCCGGATGGCTACACCTTC
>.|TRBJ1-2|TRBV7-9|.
CASSFSLQAGGYTF
TGTGCCAGCAGCTTCTCTCTACAGGCAGGAGGCTACACCTTC
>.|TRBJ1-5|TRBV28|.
CASSNSLGARSNQPQHF
TGTGCCAGCAGTAATTCCTTAGGAGCAAGGAGCAATCAGCCCCAGCATTTT
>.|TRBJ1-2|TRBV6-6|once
CASSTDSYGYTF
TGTGCCAGCAGCACGGACAGCTATGGCTACACCTTC
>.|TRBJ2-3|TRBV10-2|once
CASSETDRYTDTQYF
TGCGCCAGCAGTGAAACGGACCGATACACAGATACGCAGTATTTT
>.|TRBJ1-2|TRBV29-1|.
CSVDREGYTF
TGCAGCGTTGACCGGGAAGGCTACACCTTC
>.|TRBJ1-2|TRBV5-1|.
CASSLLRGNYGYTF
TGCGCCAGCAGCTTGTTAAGGGGAAACTATGGCTACACCTTC
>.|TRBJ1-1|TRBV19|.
CASSKRGVGIRGRNTEAFF
TGTGCCAGTAGTAAGAGGGGGGTGGGCATCAGGGGTCGGAACACTGAAGCTTTCTTT
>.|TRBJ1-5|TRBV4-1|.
CASSQASPGTQPQHF
TGCGCCAGCAGCCAAGCTAGCCCCGGGACCCAGCCCCAGCATTTT
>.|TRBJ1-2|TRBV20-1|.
CSVGQNYGYTF
TGCAGCGTCGGACAGAACTATGGCTACACCTTC
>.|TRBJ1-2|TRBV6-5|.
CASSYRRASNYGYTF
TGTGCCAGCAGTTACCGTCGGGCCAGCAACTATGGCTACACCTTC
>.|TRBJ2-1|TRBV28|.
CASSSLGTLRVGDEQFF
TGTGCCAGCAGTTCCCTGGGGACTTTAAGGGTCGGGGATGAGCAGTTCTTC
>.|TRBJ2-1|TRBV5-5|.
CASSWTGTQQFF
TGTGCCAGCAGCTGGACCGGGACACAACAGTTCTTC
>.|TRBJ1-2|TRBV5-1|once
CASSLGRWWKVKTGFTGGYTF
TGCGCCAGCAGCTTAGGCAGGTGGTGGAAGGTTAAGACCGGGTTTACGGGTGGCTACACCTTC
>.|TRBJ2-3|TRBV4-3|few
CASSQDFTHSSTDTQYF
TGCGCCAGCAGCCAAGATTTTACCCACTCTAGCACAGATACGCAGTATTTT
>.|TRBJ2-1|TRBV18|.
CASSTDRTYNEQFF
TGTGCCAGCTCAACAGACAGGACTTACAATGAGCAGTTCTTC
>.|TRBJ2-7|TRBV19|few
CASSIVGSRSYEQYF
TGTGCCAGTAGTATAGTAGGCAGCCGCTCCTACGAGCAGTACTTC
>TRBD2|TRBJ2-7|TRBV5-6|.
CASSLGASGTSYEQYF
TGTGCCAGCAGCTTGGGGGCTAGCGGGACCTCCTACGAGCAGTACTTC
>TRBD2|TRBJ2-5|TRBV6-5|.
CASSLAGAETQYF
TGTGCCAGCAGCCTAGCGGGAGCGGAGACCCAGTACTTC
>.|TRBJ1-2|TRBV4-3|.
CASSHRPLWLHLRWPF
.
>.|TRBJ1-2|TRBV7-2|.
CASSLAFEPSGGYTF
TGTGCCAGCAGCTTAGCTTTTGAACCAAGCGGGGGCTACACCTTC
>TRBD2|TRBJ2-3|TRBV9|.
CASSPRTSGGADTQYF
TGTGCCAGCAGCCCTAGGACTAGCGGGGGGGCAGATACGCAGTATTTT
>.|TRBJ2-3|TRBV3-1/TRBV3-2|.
CASSQEGGPDTQYF
TGTGCCAGCAGCCAAGAGGGGGGGCCGGATACGCAGTATTTT
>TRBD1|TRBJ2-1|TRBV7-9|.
CASSLYGQGVDEQFF
TGTGCCAGCAGCTTATATGGACAGGGGGTTGATGAGCAGTTCTTC
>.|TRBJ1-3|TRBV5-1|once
CASSLQQASGNTIYF
TGCGCCAGCAGCTTGCAACAGGCTTCTGGAAACACCATATATTTT
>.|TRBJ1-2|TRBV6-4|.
CASSLLHDSNYGYTF
TGTGCCAGCAGCCTCCTCCACGACTCCAACTATGGCTACACCTTC
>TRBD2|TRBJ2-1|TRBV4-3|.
CASSQVLAGAAEQFF
TGCGCCAGCAGCCAAGTTCTAGCGGGGGCTGCTGAGCAGTTCTTC
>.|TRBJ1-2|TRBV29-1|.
CSVEEEETGNYGYTF
TGCAGCGTTGAAGAGGAGGAAACAGGGAACTATGGCTACACCTTC
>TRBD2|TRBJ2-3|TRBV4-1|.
CASSLELAGGTQYF
TGCGCCAGCAGCCTCGAACTAGCGGGAGGTACGCAGTATTTT
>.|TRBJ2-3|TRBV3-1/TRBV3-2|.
CASSQGVLAVSTDTQYF
TGTGCCAGCAGCCAAGGAGTTCTGGCGGTAAGCACAGATACGCAGTATTTT
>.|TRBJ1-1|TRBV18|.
CASSEQVNTEAFF
TGTGCCAGCTCAGAACAGGTGAACACTGAAGCTTTCTTT